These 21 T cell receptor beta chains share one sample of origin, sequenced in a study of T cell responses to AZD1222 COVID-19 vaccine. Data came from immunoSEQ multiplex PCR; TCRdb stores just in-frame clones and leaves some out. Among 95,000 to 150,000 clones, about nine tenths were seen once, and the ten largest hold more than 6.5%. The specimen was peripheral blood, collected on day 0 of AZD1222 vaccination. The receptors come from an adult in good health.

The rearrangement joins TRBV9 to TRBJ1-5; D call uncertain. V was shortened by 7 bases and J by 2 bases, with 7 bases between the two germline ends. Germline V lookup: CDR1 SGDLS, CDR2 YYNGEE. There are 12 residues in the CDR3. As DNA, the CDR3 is TGTGCCAGCGGCCCCGGCAATCAGCCCCAGCATTTT. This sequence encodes CASGPGNQPQHF.

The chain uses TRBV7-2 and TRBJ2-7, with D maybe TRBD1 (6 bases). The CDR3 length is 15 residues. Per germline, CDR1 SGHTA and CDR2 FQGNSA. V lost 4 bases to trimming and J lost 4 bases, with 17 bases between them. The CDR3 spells CASSSRDTSRYEQYF. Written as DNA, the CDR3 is TGTGCCAGCAGCTCCCGGGACACCTCTCGGTACGAGCAGTACTTC.

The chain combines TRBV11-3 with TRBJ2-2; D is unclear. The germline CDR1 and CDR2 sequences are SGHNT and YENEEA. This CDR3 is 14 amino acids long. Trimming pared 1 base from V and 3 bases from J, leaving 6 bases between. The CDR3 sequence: CASSLGPHTGELFF. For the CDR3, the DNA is TGTGCCAGCAGCTTAGGACCCCACACCGGGGAGCTGTTTTTT.

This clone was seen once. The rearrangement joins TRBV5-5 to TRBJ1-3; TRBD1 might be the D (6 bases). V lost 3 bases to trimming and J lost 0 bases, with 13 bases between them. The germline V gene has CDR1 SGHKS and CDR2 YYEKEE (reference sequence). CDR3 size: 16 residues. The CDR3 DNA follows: TGTGCCAGCAGCTACCTGGGGGCAAGCTCTGGAAACACCATATATTTT. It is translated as CASSYLGASSGNTIYF.

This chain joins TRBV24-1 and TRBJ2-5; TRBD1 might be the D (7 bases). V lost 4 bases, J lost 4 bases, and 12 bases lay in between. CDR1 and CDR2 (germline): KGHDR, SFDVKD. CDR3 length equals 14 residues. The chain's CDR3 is CATSDPQGGETQYF. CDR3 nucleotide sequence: TGTGCCACCAGTGACCCGCAGGGGGGAGAGACCCAGTACTTC.

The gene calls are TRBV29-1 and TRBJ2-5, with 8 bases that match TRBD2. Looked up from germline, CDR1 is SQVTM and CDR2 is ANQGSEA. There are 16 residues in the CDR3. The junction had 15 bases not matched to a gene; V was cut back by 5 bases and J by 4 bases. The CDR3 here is CSVTRLGGGTGETQYF. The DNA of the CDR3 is TGCAGCGTTACCCGCCTCGGGGGGGGTACTGGAGAGACCCAGTACTTC.

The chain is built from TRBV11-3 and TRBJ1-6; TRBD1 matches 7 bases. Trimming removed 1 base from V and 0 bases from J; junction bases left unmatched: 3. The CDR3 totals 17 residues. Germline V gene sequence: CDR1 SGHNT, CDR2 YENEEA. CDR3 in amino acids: CASSLGGQSSYNSPLHF. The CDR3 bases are TGTGCCAGCAGCTTAGGGGGACAGAGCTCCTATAATTCACCCCTCCACTTT.

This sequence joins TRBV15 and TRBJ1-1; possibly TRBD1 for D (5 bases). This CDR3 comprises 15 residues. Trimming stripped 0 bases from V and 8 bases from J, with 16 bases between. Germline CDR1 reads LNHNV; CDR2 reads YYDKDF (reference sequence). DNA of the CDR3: TGTGCCACCAGCAGAGATAGGGCAGGGAGTAGGGAAGCTTTCTTT. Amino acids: CATSRDRAGSREAFF.

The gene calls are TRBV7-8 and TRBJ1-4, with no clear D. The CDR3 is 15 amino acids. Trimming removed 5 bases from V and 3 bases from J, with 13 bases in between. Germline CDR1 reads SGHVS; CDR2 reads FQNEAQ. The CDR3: CASSPSGVANEKLFF. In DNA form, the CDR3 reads TGTGCCAGCAGCCCTAGCGGGGTGGCTAATGAAAAACTGTTTTTT.

The CDR3 spells CASSRGETQYF. CDR3 DNA: TGTGCCAGCTCTCGAGGGGAGACCCAGTACTTC. J is TRBJ2-5 and V is TRBV18, with D possibly TRBD2 on 5 matching bases. The V gene lost 6 bases and the J gene lost 5 bases, with 7 bases spanning the gap. The germline V gene encodes CDR1 KGHSH and CDR2 LQKENI. The CDR3 length is 11 residues.

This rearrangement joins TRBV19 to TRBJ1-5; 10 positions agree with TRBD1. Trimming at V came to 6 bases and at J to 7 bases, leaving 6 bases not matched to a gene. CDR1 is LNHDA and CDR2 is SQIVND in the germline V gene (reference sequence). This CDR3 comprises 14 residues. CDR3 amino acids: CASRTGGDNQPQHF. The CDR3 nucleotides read TGTGCCAGTAGGACAGGGGGCGACAACCAGCCCCAGCATTTT.

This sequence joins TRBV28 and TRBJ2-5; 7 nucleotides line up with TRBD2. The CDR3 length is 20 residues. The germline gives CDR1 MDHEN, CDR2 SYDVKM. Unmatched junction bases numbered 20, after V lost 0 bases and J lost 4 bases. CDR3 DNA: TGTGCCAGCAGTTTATGGGGTGGACTAGGAGCGTCCTTCGTCGGAGAGACCCAGTACTTC. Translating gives CASSLWGGLGASFVGETQYF.

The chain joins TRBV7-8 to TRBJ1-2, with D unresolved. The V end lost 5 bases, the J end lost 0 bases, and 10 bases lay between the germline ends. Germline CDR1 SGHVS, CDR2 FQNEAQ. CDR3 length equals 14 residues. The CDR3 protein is CASSVNLANYGYTF. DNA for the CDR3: TGTGCCAGCAGCGTTAACTTAGCTAACTATGGCTACACCTTC. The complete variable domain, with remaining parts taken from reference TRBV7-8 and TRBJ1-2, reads GAGVSQSPRYKVAKRGQDVALRCDPISGHVSLFWYQQALGQGPEFLTYFQNEAQLDKSGLPSDRFFAERPEGSVSTLKIQRTQQEDSAVYLCASSVNLANYGYTFGSGTRLTVV.

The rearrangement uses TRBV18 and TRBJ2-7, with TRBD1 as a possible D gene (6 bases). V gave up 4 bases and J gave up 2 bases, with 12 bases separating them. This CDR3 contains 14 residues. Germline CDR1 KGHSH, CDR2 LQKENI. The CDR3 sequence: CASSRGDRPYEQYF. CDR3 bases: TGTGCCAGCTCACGAGGAGACAGGCCCTACGAGCAGTACTTC.

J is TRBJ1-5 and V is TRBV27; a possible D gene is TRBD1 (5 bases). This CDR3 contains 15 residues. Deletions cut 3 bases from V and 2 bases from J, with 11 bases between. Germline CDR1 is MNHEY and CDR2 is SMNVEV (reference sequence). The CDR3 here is CASSFQGVGNQPQHF. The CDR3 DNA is TGTGCCAGCAGTTTCCAGGGAGTAGGCAATCAGCCCCAGCATTTT.

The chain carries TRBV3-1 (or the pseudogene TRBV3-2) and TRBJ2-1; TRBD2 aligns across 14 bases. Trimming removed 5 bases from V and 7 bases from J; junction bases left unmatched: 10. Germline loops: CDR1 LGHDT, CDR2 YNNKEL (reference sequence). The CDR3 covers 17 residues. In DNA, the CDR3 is TGTGCCAGCAGCTTTGGGACTAGCGGGGGCAAAGGGAATGAGCAGTTCTTC. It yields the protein CASSFGTSGGKGNEQFF.

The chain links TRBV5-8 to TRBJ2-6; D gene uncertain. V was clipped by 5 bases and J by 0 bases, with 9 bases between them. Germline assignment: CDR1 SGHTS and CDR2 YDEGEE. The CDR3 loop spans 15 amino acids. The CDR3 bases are TGTGCCAGCAGTTCCCAGGTCTCTGGGGCCAACGTCCTGACTTTC. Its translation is CASSSQVSGANVLTF.

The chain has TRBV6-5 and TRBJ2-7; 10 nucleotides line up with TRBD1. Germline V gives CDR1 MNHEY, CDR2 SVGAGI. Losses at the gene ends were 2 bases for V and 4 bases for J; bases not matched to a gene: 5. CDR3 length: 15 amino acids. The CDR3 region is CASSYPGTGAYEQYF. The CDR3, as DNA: TGTGCCAGCAGTTACCCCGGGACAGGGGCATACGAGCAGTACTTC.

CDR3 amino acids: CATSDLFGTGKETQYF. The CDR3 DNA reads as TGTGCCACCAGTGACCTCTTCGGGACAGGGAAAGAGACCCAGTACTTC. J is TRBJ2-5 and V is TRBV24-1; 9 bases align to TRBD1. The germline CDR1 and CDR2 sequences are KGHDR and SFDVKD. The length of the CDR3 is 16 residues. J lost 3 bases, V lost 4 bases, and 8 bases had no gene match.

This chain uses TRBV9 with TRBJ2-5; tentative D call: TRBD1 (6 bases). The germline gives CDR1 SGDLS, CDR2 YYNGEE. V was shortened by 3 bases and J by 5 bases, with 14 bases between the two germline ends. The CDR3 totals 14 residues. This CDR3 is CASSAGTYPETQYF. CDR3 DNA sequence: TGTGCCAGCAGCGCCGGGACATATCCCGAGACCCAGTACTTC.

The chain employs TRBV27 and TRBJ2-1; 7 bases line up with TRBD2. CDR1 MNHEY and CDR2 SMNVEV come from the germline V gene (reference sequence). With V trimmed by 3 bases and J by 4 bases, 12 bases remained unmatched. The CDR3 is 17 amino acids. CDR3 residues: CASSFYKAGVRYNEQFF. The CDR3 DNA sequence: TGTGCCAGCAGTTTTTATAAGGCGGGAGTCAGATACAATGAGCAGTTCTTC.